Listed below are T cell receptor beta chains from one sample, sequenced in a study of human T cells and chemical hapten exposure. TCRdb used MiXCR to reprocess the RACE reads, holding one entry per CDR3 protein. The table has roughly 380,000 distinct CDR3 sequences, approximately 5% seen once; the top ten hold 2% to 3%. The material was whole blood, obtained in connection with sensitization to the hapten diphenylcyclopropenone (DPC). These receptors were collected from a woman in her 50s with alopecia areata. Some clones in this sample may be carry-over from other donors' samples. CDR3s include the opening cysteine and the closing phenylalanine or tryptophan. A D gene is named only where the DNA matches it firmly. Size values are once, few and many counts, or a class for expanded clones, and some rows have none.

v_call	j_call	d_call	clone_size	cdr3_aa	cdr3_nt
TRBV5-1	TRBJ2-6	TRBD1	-	CASSPFLGGQGAGNVLTF	TGCGCCAGCAGCCCCTTCTTGGGGGGACAGGGGGCAGGCAACGTCCTGACTTTC
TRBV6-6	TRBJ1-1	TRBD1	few	CASSYSQGQANTEAFF	TGTGCCAGCAGTTACTCCCAGGGACAGGCCAACACTGAAGCTTTCTTT
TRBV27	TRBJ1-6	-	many	CATRTYNSPLHF	TGTGCCACCAGGACTTATAATTCACCCCTCCACTTT
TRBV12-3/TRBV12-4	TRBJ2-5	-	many	CASSLFLGGQETQYF	TGTGCCAGCAGTTTGTTTCTGGGAGGACAAGAGACCCAGTACTTC
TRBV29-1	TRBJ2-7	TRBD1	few	CSVDGWTGREQYF	TGCAGCGTTGATGGTTGGACAGGGCGGGAGCAGTACTTC
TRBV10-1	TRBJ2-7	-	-	CASSESTLGHEQYF	TGCGCCAGCAGTGAGTCGACTCTGGGCCACGAGCAGTACTTC
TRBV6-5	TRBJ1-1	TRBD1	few	CASSYPGTGVNTEAFF	TGTGCCAGCAGTTACCCCGGGACAGGGGTGAACACTGAAGCTTTCTTT
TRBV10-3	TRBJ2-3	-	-	CAISEDRTTDTQYF	TGTGCCATCAGTGAAGACAGGACAACAGATACGCAGTATTTT
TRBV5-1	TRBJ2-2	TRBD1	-	CASSWDRVTGELFF	TGCGCCAGCAGCTGGGACAGGGTCACCGGGGAGCTGTTTTTT
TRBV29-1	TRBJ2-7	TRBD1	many	CSVVPGTGAVNEQYF	TGCAGCGTTGTTCCCGGGACAGGGGCGGTCAACGAGCAGTACTTC
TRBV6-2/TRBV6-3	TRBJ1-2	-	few	CASSRQVYGYTF	TGTGCCAGCAGCAGACAAGTCTATGGCTACACCTTC
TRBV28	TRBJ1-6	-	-	CASSRTGVYYNSPLHF	TGTGCCAGCAGCCGAACGGGTGTGTACTATAATTCACCCCTCCACTTT
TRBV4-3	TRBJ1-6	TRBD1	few	CASSQDRDSLNSPLHF	TGCGCCAGCAGCCAAGACCGGGACAGCCTTAATTCACCCCTCCACTTT
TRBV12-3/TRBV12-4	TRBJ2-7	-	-	CASSFSSGTNEQYF	TGTGCCAGCAGTTTTTCATCGGGGACCAACGAGCAGTACTTC
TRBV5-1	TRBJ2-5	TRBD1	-	CASSPGQPGETQYF	TGCGCCAGCAGCCCGGGACAGCCCGGGGAGACCCAGTACTTC
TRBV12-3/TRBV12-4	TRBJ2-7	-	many	CASSPQGGYEQYF	TGTGCCAGCAGTCCCCAGGGTGGCTACGAGCAGTACTTC
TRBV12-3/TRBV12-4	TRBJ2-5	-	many	CASSSRETQYF	TGTGCCAGCAGCTCGAGAGAGACCCAGTACTTC
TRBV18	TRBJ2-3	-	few	CASSPQNTQYF	TGTGCCAGCTCACCTCAAAATACGCAGTATTTT
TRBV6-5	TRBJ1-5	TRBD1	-	CASSLGQGVWEPQHF	TGTGCCAGCAGTTTGGGGCAGGGGGTATGGGAGCCCCAGCATTTT
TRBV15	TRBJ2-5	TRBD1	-	CATSLGQAETQYF	TGTGCCACCAGCTTGGGACAGGCCGAGACCCAGTACTTC
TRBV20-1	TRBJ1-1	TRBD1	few	CSARTGGRDTEAFF	TGCAGTGCTAGGACAGGGGGCCGAGACACTGAAGCTTTCTTT
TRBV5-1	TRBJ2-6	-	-	CASSPQIGSGANVLTF	TGCGCCAGCAGCCCCCAGATAGGGTCTGGGGCCAACGTCCTGACTTTC
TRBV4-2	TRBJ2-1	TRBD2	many	CASSQVIELAGGPTYNEQFF	TGTGCCAGCAGCCAAGTTATTGAACTAGCGGGAGGGCCGACCTACAATGAGCAGTTCTTC
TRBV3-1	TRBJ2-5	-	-	CASSPAWEETQYF	TGTGCCAGCAGCCCCGCCTGGGAAGAGACCCAGTACTTC
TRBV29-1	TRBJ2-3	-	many	CSVEDSGNTQYF	TGCAGCGTTGAAGACTCCGGCAATACGCAGTATTTT
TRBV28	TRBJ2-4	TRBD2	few	CASSFGGIRDIQYF	TGTGCCAGCAGTTTCGGGGGGATTCGGGACATTCAGTACTTC
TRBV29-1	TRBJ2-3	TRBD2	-	CSVEIGSGGYTDTQYF	TGCAGCGTTGAAATAGGCAGCGGGGGCTACACAGATACGCAGTATTTT
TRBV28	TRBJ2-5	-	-	CASSLILGETQYF	TGTGCCAGCAGTTTGATTCTCGGGGAGACCCAGTACTTC
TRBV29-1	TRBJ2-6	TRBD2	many	CSVEASGKGGANVLTF	TGCAGCGTTGAGGCTAGCGGGAAGGGTGGGGCCAACGTCCTGACTTTC
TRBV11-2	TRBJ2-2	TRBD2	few	CASSYVAGGAGELFF	TGTGCCAGCAGCTACGTAGCGGGAGGGGCCGGGGAGCTGTTTTTT
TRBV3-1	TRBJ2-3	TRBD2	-	CASSSLAGGRGPDTQYF	TGTGCCAGCAGTTCCCTAGCGGGGGGGCGGGGGCCAGATACGCAGTATTTT
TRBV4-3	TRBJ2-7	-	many	CASSQVPMTHEQYF	TGCGCCAGCAGCCAAGTCCCTATGACCCACGAGCAGTACTTC
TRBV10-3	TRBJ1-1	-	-	CAMRGSTTEAFF	TGTGCCATGCGGGGTTCTACCACTGAAGCTTTCTTT
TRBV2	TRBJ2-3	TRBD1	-	CASSPGAGGLVDTQYF	TGTGCCAGCAGTCCTGGGGCAGGGGGCCTAGTAGATACGCAGTATTTT
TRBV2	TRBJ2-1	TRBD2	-	CASRDFLAGDNEQFF	TGTGCCAGCAGGGACTTCCTAGCGGGGGACAATGAGCAGTTCTTC